The 27 T cell receptor beta chains below were found in one sample sequenced in a study of cytomegalovirus exposure and HLA in healthy donors. Profiling relied on immunoSEQ multiplex PCR, and the TCRdb table lists in-frame clones only, not all of them. This table has some 68,000 clones, roughly 96% appearing once. The sample consisted of PBMCs. The source is a man aged 18 to 30 in good health and CMV-seronegative.

The chain combines TRBV28 with TRBJ1-1; 9 nucleotides line up with TRBD1. This CDR3 is 15 amino acids long. Germline CDR1 and CDR2: MDHEN and SYDVKM. The junction had 10 bases not matched to a gene; V was cut back by 7 bases and J by 4 bases. DNA for the CDR3: TGTGCCAGCATTCCTCCGGGACAGGGTTCCACTGAAGCTTTCTTT. Translation: CASIPPGQGSTEAFF. Using reference TRBV28 and TRBJ1-1 for the parts outside the CDR3, the full variable domain is DVKVTQSSRYLVKRTGEKVFLECVQDMDHENMFWYRQDPGLGLRLIYFSYDVKMKEKGDIPEGYSVSREKKERFSLILESASTNQTSMYLCASIPPGQGSTEAFFGQGTRLTVV.

The chain recombines TRBV15 with TRBJ1-2; the D is unclear. The germline V and J ends were trimmed by 6 bases and 8 bases, with 16 bases remaining between them. Germline CDR1 is LNHNV and CDR2 is YYDKDF (reference sequence). The CDR3 covers 13 residues. This CDR3 reads CATSPSGERGYTF. The CDR3 nucleotides read TGTGCCACCAGTCCGAGTGGAGAGAGAGGCTACACCTTC.

V usage is TRBV5-4 and J usage is TRBJ1-4; D remains unclear. V was shortened by 0 bases and J by 0 bases, with 9 bases between the two germline ends. The CDR3 sequence is 16 residues long. CDR1 and CDR2 from the germline V gene are SGHNT and YYREEE (reference sequence). CDR3 nucleotide sequence: TGTGCCAGCAGCTTGGGAGAGGGCTCAACTAATGAAAAACTGTTTTTT. It codes for CASSLGEGSTNEKLFF.

The rearrangement uses TRBV30 and TRBJ1-2; D is perhaps TRBD1 (6 bases). This CDR3 is 17 amino acids long. V dropped 0 bases and J dropped 0 bases, with 17 bases sitting between them. From germline, CDR1 is GTSNPN and CDR2 SVGIG (reference sequence). The chain's CDR3 is CAWSVATGSNSNYGYTF. CDR3 nucleotides: TGTGCCTGGAGTGTAGCCACAGGGTCGAACTCTAACTATGGCTACACCTTC.

This clone was picked up one time. This rearrangement joins TRBV19 to TRBJ2-3; D is perhaps TRBD1 (5 bases). Germline lookup yields CDR1 LNHDA and CDR2 SQIVND (reference sequence). CDR3 length: 14 amino acids. The V end lost 1 base, the J end lost 0 bases, and 5 bases lay between the germline ends. CDR3 in DNA: TGTGCCAGTAGTATAGCAGGGAGCACAGATACGCAGTATTTT. Protein: CASSIAGSTDTQYF.

The chain couples TRBV11-2 to TRBJ2-1, with TRBD1 identical over 11 bases. V shed 5 bases and J 9 bases; nucleotides not matched to a gene: 9. In germline, CDR1 is SGHAT, CDR2 FQNNGV. CDR3 length equals 15 residues. The CDR3 protein is CASSHRTGGLVEQFF. Written as DNA, the CDR3 is TGTGCCAGCAGCCACAGGACAGGGGGCTTGGTTGAGCAGTTCTTC. The variable domain in full, completed from reference TRBV11-2 and TRBJ2-1, reads EAGVAQSPRYKIIEKRQSVAFWCNPISGHATLYWYQQILGQGPKLLIQFQNNGVVDDSQLPKDRFSAERLKGVDSTLKIQPAKLEDSAVYLCASSHRTGGLVEQFFGPGTRLTVL.

The rearrangement uses TRBV27 and TRBJ2-1; D gene ambiguous. V lost 3 bases to trimming and J lost 8 bases, with 5 bases between them. The CDR3 length is 11 residues. Germline V gives CDR1 MNHEY, CDR2 SMNVEV (reference sequence). In DNA form, the CDR3 reads TGTGCCAGCAGTTTCTATGATGAGCAGTTCTTC. Translating gives CASSFYDEQFF.

The chain is built from TRBV9 and TRBJ2-1; tentative D call: TRBD2 (5 bases). This CDR3 is built from 16 residues. Per germline, CDR1 SGDLS and CDR2 YYNGEE. The V end was cut by 0 bases, the J end by 3 bases, with 13 bases between. The CDR3 region has the DNA TGTGCCAGCAGCGTAGAAGACGGGGTTTTCTACAATGAGCAGTTCTTC. It specifies CASSVEDGVFYNEQFF.

The rearrangement uses TRBV30 and TRBJ1-2; 7 bases fit TRBD1. J gave up 5 bases and V 1 base, and 7 bases lay outside the gene matches. The germline CDR1 and CDR2 sequences are GTSNPN and SVGIG (reference sequence). This CDR3 comprises 14 residues. In DNA form, the CDR3 reads TGTGCCTGGAGTGAAAGGGGGCATTGGTATGGCTACACCTTC. Translation gives CAWSERGHWYGYTF.

The chain combines TRBV6-5 with TRBJ2-7; D call uncertain. V was shortened by 2 bases and J by 4 bases, with 3 bases between the two germline ends. This CDR3 has 11 amino acids. Germline V lookup: CDR1 MNHEY, CDR2 SVGAGI. CDR3 residues: CASSYQYEQYF. For the CDR3, the DNA is TGTGCCAGCAGTTACCAATACGAGCAGTACTTC.

A few counts support this clone. The CDR3: CASSEELSGANVLTF. The CDR3, as DNA: TGTGCCAGCAGTGAAGAACTCTCTGGGGCCAACGTCCTGACTTTC. The rearrangement uses TRBV6-1 and TRBJ2-6; D is unresolved. V lost 1 base and J lost 0, with 4 bases in between. Germline-derived CDR1 and CDR2 are MNHNS and SASEGT. The length of the CDR3 is 15 residues.

The chain uses TRBV6-1 and TRBJ1-3; D is perhaps TRBD1 (5 bases). The CDR3 is 17 amino acids. Germline CDR1 reads MNHNS; CDR2 reads SASEGT. V was shortened by 4 bases and J by 0 bases, with 16 bases between the two germline ends. DNA for the CDR3: TGTGCCAGCAGTGGATCGCGGGGGGTCCTCTCTGGAAACACCATATATTTT. This sequence encodes CASSGSRGVLSGNTIYF.

The J gene is TRBJ1-1, the V gene TRBV15; possibly TRBD1 for D (5 bases). This CDR3 has 17 amino acids. V lost 0 bases and J lost 3, with 17 bases in between. The germline V gene has CDR1 LNHNV and CDR2 YYDKDF (reference sequence). This chain's CDR3 is CATSRDLVRDGYTEAFF. The CDR3 DNA sequence: TGTGCCACCAGCAGAGATCTAGTGCGGGACGGTTACACTGAAGCTTTCTTT.

The V and J genes are TRBV10-3 and TRBJ2-2; D is perhaps TRBD2 (6 bases). The germline gives CDR1 ENHRY, CDR2 SYGVKD. The CDR3 extends over 15 amino acids. V lost 4 bases to trimming and J lost 1 base, with 10 bases between them. This chain's CDR3 is CAISVGTLNTGELFF. The CDR3 coding sequence is TGTGCCATCAGTGTTGGGACTTTGAACACCGGGGAGCTGTTTTTT.

This rearrangement joins TRBV4-1 to TRBJ1-2, with a tentative D call TRBD1 (5 bases). CDR1 and CDR2 from the germline V gene are MGHRA and YSYEKL. V was clipped by 2 bases and J by 6 bases, with 16 bases between them. This CDR3 contains 15 residues. CDR3 sequence reads: CASSQSSGVGNGYTF. As DNA, the CDR3 is TGCGCCAGCAGCCAATCTTCGGGGGTTGGAAATGGCTACACCTTC.

V gene TRBV6-1 combines with J gene TRBJ2-7; 11 positions agree with TRBD1. Trimming cost V 10 bases and J 5 bases; bases outside gene matches: 10. Per the germline V gene, CDR1 is MNHNS and CDR2 is SASEGT. The CDR3 has 14 residues. The CDR3 nucleotides are TGTGCCATTAAGCCCGGGACAGGGGGAAACGAGCAGTACTTC. Amino acid sequence: CAIKPGTGGNEQYF.

The V call is TRBV19, the J call TRBJ1-5, with TRBD1 identical over 7 bases. Germline CDR1 is LNHDA and CDR2 is SQIVND (reference sequence). V shed 6 bases, J shed 3 bases, and the junction held 8 bases outside the gene matches. This CDR3 spans 15 amino acids. Here the CDR3 DNA reads TGTGCCAGTAGCTCTCGGACAGGTTTCAATCAGCCCCAGCATTTT. Translated, it gives CASSSRTGFNQPQHF. The complete variable domain, with remaining parts taken from reference TRBV19 and TRBJ1-5, reads DGGITQSPKYLFRKEGQNVTLSCEQNLNHDAMYWYRQDPGQGLRLIYYSQIVNDFQKGDIAEGYSVSREKKESFPLTVTSAQKNPTAFYLCASSSRTGFNQPQHFGDGTRLSIL.

This sequence joins TRBV14 and TRBJ1-6; D remains ambiguous. This CDR3 has 14 amino acids. The V gene lost 0 bases and the J gene lost 9 bases, with 9 bases spanning the gap. Germline CDR1 is SGHDN and CDR2 is FVKESK. The CDR3 here is CASSQEYPGSPLHF. For the CDR3, the DNA is TGTGCCAGCAGCCAAGAATATCCGGGTTCACCCCTCCACTTT.

This clone was seen once. V and J are TRBV30 and TRBJ2-1; TRBD2 agrees at 12 bases. The CDR3 is 14 residues long. Germline lookup yields CDR1 GTSNPN and CDR2 SVGIG (reference sequence). V lost 8 bases to trimming and J lost 4 bases; unmatched junction nucleotides: 6. The CDR3 DNA follows: TGTGCCGGCACTAGCGGGAGGAGGTACAATGAGCAGTTCTTC. Its translation: CAGTSGRRYNEQFF. The variable domain in full, completed from reference TRBV30 and TRBJ2-1, reads SQTIHQWPATLVQPVGSPLSLECTVEGTSNPNLYWYRQAAGRGLQLLFYSVGIGQISSEVPQNLSASRPQDRQFILSSKKLLLSDSGFYLCAGTSGRRYNEQFFGPGTRLTVL.

The CDR3 reads CASSLEGSEQYF. CDR3 coding DNA: TGTGCCAGCAGCTTGGAGGGGTCCGAGCAGTACTTC. The rearrangement links TRBV5-4 to TRBJ2-7; D perhaps matches TRBD1 (5 bases). Germline V gene sequence: CDR1 SGHNT, CDR2 YYREEE (reference sequence). Trimming removed 0 bases from V and 6 bases from J, with 7 bases in between. The CDR3 has 12 amino acids.

The V gene is TRBV6-6, the J gene TRBJ2-7; maybe TRBD1 (5 bases). The ends were cut back, 4 bases at V and 7 bases at J, with 20 bases in the middle. Germline V CDR1 and CDR2: MNHNY, SVGAGI (reference sequence). CDR3 length equals 15 residues. This chain's CDR3 is CASSSYLGSAGEQYF. CDR3 nucleotides: TGTGCCAGCAGTTCGTATCTGGGTTCGGCAGGGGAGCAGTACTTC.

This clone was observed once. This chain connects TRBV5-8 to TRBJ1-5; D not resolved. The CDR3 totals 13 residues. Trimming stripped 4 bases from V and 0 bases from J, with 5 bases between. Germline values: CDR1 SGHTS, CDR2 YDEGEE. The CDR3 nucleotides are TGTGCCAGCAGCCTTCGTAGCAATCAGCCCCAGCATTTT. This encodes CASSLRSNQPQHF.

The rearrangement links TRBV7-2 to TRBJ1-1; 8 nucleotides match TRBD1. The V gene's germline CDR1 is SGHTA and CDR2 FQGNSA. CDR3 length: 14 residues. J lost 4 bases, V lost 3 bases, and 4 bases had no gene match. The CDR3 sequence: CASSFDRGSTEAFF. CDR3 nucleotide sequence: TGTGCCAGCAGCTTTGACAGGGGTAGCACTGAAGCTTTCTTT.

The rearrangement joins TRBV7-9 to TRBJ2-1; D possibly corresponds to TRBD1 (5 bases). Germline values: CDR1 SEHNR, CDR2 FQNEAQ (reference sequence). The ends were cut back, 5 bases at V and 9 bases at J, with 17 bases in the middle. CDR3 size: 14 residues. CDR3 sequence reads: CASSPAGRSFEQFF. The CDR3 DNA sequence: TGTGCCAGCAGCCCAGCAGGGCGATCGTTTGAGCAGTTCTTC.

The chain has TRBV1 and TRBJ2-7; the table's D call, TRBD2, has no DNA check behind it. TRBV1 counts as a pseudogene. The CDR3 is 15 residues long. CDR3 amino acids: CTSSHGTSGRYEQYF. The CDR3 DNA reads as TGCACCAGCAGCCATGGGACTAGCGGGAGATACGAGCAGTACTTC.

This rearrangement joins TRBV19 to TRBJ1-1; a weak D match, TRBD1 (5 bases). The CDR3 covers 15 residues. CDR1 and CDR2 from the germline V gene are LNHDA and SQIVND (reference sequence). Trimming cost V 4 bases and J 2 bases, with 14 bases left between them. CDR3 DNA: TGTGCCAGTAGTAGCGGACAACGACCCAACACTGAAGCTTTCTTT. Residues: CASSSGQRPNTEAFF.

The chain joins TRBV28 to TRBJ2-7; the D gene is possibly TRBD2 (6 bases). Germline V gene lookup returns CDR1 MDHEN and CDR2 SYDVKM. The CDR3 spans 14 residues. V lost 1 base to trimming and J lost 0 bases, with 7 bases between them. For the CDR3, the DNA is TGTGCCAGCAGTTTATCGGAGGGCTCCTACGAGCAGTACTTC. This sequence encodes CASSLSEGSYEQYF.